This TCR beta chain was observed in a study of shared clonotypes between healthy human individuals. At the level of the study: Three CD4 naive, three CD4 memory, two CD8 naive and one CD8 memory plate were used per donor. Whole-study findings and limits: Read depth was anticipated to influence clonotype sharing among donors.

Terminally differentiated effector memory CD45RA+ cells were excluded from the naive CD8 cells, which were CD45RO-negative and positively selected for CCR7. Generated by immunoSEQ multiplex PCR, the TCRdb table keeps only in-frame clones and is missing some. The data contain some 800,000 clones, over 90% of them seen just once; the ten biggest clones take up around 24%. Trimming removed 1 base from V and 4 bases from J, with 4 bases in between. Germline-derived CDR1 and CDR2 are MNHNS and SASEGT. This CDR3 is 12 amino acids long. About this clone itself: Its antigen is undetermined.

Sample: naive CD8+ T cells sorted from blood. The rearrangement links TRBV6-1 to TRBJ1-2; D unresolved. The source of this sequence is a man aged 25 to 40 in good health. Here the CDR3 DNA reads TGTGCCAGCAGTGAAGGGAGCTATGGCTACACCTTC. It codes for CASSEGSYGYTF.